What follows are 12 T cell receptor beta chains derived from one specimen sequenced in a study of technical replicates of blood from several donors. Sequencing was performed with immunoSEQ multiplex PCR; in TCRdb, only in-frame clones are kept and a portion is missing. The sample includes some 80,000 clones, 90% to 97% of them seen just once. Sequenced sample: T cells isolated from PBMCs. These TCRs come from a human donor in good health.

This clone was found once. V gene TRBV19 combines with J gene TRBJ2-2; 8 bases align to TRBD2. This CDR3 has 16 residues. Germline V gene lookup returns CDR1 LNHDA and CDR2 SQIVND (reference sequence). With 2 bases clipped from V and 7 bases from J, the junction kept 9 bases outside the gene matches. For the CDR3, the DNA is TGTGCCAGTAGTATATCGGCGGGAGGTAGTGGCGGGGAGCTGTTTTTT. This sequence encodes CASSISAGGSGGELFF. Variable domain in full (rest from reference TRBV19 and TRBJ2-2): DGGITQSPKYLFRKEGQNVTLSCEQNLNHDAMYWYRQDPGQGLRLIYYSQIVNDFQKGDIAEGYSVSREKKESFPLTVTSAQKNPTAFYLCASSISAGGSGGELFFGEGSRLTVL.

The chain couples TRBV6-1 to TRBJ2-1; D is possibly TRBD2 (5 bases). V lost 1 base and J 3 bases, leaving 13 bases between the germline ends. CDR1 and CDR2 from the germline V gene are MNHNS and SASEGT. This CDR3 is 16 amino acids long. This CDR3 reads CASSEGGWTFYNEQFF. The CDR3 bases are TGTGCCAGCAGTGAAGGAGGATGGACTTTCTACAATGAGCAGTTCTTC.

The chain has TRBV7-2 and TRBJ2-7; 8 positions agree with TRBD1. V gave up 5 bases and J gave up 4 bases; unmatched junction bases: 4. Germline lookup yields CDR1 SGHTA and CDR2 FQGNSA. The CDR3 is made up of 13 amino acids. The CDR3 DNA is TGTGCCAGCAGCGCCAGGACAGGGTACGAGCAGTACTTC. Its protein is CASSARTGYEQYF.

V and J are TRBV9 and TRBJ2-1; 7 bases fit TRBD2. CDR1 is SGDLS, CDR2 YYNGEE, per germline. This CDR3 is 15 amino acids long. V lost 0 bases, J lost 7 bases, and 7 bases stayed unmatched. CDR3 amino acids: CASSVVSGANNEQFF. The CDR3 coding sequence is TGTGCCAGCAGCGTAGTAAGCGGGGCTAATAATGAGCAGTTCTTC.

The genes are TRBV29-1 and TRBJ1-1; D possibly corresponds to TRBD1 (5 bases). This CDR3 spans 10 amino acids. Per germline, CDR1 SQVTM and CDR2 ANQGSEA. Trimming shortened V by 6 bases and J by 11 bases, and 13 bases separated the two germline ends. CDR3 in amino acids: CSVLQGEAFF. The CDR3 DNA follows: TGCAGCGTCCTCCAGGGTGAGGCTTTCTTT.

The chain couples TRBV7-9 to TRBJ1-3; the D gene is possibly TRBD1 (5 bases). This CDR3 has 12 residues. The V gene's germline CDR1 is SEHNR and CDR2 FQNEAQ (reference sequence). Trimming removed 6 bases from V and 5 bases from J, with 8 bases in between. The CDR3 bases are TGTGCCAGCAGGGGGCGAAGAAACACCATATATTTT. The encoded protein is CASRGRRNTIYF.

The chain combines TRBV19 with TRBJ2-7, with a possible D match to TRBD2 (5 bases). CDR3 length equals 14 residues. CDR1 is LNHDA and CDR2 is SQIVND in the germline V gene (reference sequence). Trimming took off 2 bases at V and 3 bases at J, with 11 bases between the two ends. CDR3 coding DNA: TGTGCCAGTAGTATAACGGACTCGTACTACGAGCAGTACTTC. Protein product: CASSITDSYYEQYF. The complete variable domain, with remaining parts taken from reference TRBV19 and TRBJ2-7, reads DGGITQSPKYLFRKEGQNVTLSCEQNLNHDAMYWYRQDPGQGLRLIYYSQIVNDFQKGDIAEGYSVSREKKESFPLTVTSAQKNPTAFYLCASSITDSYYEQYFGPGTRLTVT.

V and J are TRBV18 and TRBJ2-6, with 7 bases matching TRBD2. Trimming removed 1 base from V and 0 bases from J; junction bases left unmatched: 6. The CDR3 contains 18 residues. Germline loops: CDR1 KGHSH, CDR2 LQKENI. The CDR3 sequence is CASSPLSSGSSGANVLTF. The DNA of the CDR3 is TGTGCCAGCTCACCACTGTCTAGCGGAAGCTCTGGGGCCAACGTCCTGACTTTC.

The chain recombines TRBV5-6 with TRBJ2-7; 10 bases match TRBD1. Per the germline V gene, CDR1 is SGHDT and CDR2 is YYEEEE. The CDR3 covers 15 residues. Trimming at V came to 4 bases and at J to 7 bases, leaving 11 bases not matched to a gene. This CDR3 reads CASSRVPGQGREQYF. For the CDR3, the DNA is TGTGCCAGCAGCCGTGTCCCGGGACAGGGGAGGGAGCAGTACTTC.

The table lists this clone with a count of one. CDR3 sequence reads: CASSQGWTRSINEQFF. As DNA, the CDR3 is TGCGCCAGCAGCCAAGGATGGACTAGATCGATCAATGAGCAGTTCTTC. The chain couples TRBV4-3 to TRBJ2-1; TRBD2 matches 7 bases. The length of the CDR3 is 16 residues. Looked up from germline, CDR1 is LGHNA and CDR2 is YSLEER. The V gene end was trimmed by 1 base and the J gene end by 6 bases; junction bases not matched to a gene: 9.

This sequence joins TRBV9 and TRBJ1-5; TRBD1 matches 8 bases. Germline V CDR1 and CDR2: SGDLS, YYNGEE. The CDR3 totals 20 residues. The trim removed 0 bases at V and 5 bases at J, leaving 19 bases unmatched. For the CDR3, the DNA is TGTGCCAGCAGCGTAGATCCCACGTGCCGGAGACAGGGGAGCCATCAGCCCCAGCATTTT. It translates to CASSVDPTCRRQGSHQPQHF. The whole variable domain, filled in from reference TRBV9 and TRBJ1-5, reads DSGVTQTPKHLITATGQRVTLRCSPRSGDLSVYWYQQSLDQGLQFLIQYYNGEERAKGNILERFSAQQFPDLHSELNLSSLELGDSALYFCASSVDPTCRRQGSHQPQHFGDGTRLSIL.

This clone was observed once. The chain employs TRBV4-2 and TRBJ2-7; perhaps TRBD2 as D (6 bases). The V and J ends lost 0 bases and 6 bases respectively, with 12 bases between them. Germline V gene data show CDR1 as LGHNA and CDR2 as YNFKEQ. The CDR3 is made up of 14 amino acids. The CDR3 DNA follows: TGTGCCAGCAGCCAAGATAGTACGGGGGTCGAGCAGTACTTC. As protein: CASSQDSTGVEQYF.